Listed here is a single TCR beta chain. Evenly divided among several immunoSEQ plates was the genomic DNA of each subset. TCRdb keeps only in-frame clones here, not all; method: immunoSEQ multiplex PCR. The sample contains around 1,900,000 clones, 80% to 95% of which appear only once. Naive CD8 cells lacked CD45RO, underwent positive selection for CCR7 and left out terminally differentiated effector memory CD45RA+ cells. All the donors were Caucasian adults who lived in Nashville, Tennessee. The data were obtained in a study of shared clonotypes between healthy human individuals. The clonotype originates from a man aged 18-30 years in good health. Some clones in this sample may be carry-over from other donors' samples. Sequences were obtained from naive CD8+ T cells from PBMCs.

Here the CDR3 DNA reads TGTGCCAGCAGGGCGAAGGGTAACTATGGCTACACCTTC. Translation: CASRAKGNYGYTF. V usage is TRBV27 and J usage is TRBJ1-2; the D is unclear. V dropped 6 bases and J dropped 1 base, with 9 bases sitting between them. Germline V CDR1 and CDR2: MNHEY, SMNVEV (reference sequence). The CDR3 length is 13 residues.